The clone carrying this T cell receptor (beta chain) has only one observation. This sample is drawn from a study of blood T cell repertoires in COVID-19. Across the study: Nucleic acid was either cDNA or gDNA, and it came from T cells, B-cell-depleted T cells, or PBMCs.

This CDR3 has 14 residues. V lost 4 bases and J lost 6; bases outside the gene matches: 6. In germline, CDR1 is SGHRS, CDR2 YFSETQ. The data were produced by immunoSEQ multiplex PCR, yet TCRdb's version contains in-frame clones alone and is incomplete. The data hold about 350,000 clones, with 85% to 90% observed a single time. Material: PBMCs or T cells enriched from blood (not recorded which). The TCR originated in a woman in her 30s who had been exposed to COVID-19. The chain combines TRBV5-1 with TRBJ1-1; 10 nucleotides match TRBD1. This CDR3 is CASSLGQGRSEAFF. The DNA for the CDR3 is TGCGCCAGCAGCCTGGGACAGGGGAGGTCTGAAGCTTTCTTT.